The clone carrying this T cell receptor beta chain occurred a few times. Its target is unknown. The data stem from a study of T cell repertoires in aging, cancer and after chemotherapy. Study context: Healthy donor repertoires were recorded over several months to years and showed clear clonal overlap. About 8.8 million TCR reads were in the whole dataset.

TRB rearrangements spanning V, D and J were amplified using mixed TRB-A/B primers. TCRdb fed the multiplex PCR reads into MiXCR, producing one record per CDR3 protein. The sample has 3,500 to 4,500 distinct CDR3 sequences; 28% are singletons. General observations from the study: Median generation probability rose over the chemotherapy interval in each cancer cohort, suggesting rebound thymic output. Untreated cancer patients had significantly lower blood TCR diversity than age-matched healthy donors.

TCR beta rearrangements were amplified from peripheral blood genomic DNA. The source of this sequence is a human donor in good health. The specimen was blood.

CDR3 sequence: CASSIASYNSPLHF. The CDR3 bases are TGTGCCAGCAGCATCGCCTCCTATAATTCACCCCTCCACTTT. The rearrangement links TRBV13 to TRBJ1-6; D is unresolved. This CDR3 spans 14 amino acids. Per germline, CDR1 PRHDT and CDR2 FYEKMQ (reference sequence). Trimming left V 5 bases short and J 0 bases short, with 5 bases between.